Sequencing of this T cell receptor beta chain was carried out in a study of cytotoxic CD8 clonotypes in ibrutinib-treated CLL (dated by TCRdb to the early 2020s). About the investigation overall: The cohort had about a dozen relapsed/refractory and some 15 treatment-naive patients; under 18 were IGHV unmutated. Partial responses were observed in roughly 24 patients and complete responses in 2; after a median follow-up of around 68 months, remission was maintained in around 14 patients and progression was observed in 12. Response samples were taken after a median of approximately 13 months on treatment, ranging from about 6 to 36 months. On average, each sample yielded 255,043 productive templates and around 100,000 productive rearrangements. Longitudinal samples were available for about 30% of the 86 trial participants. Cryopreserved peripheral blood mononuclear cells were collected before treatment, at response, and at either disease progression or sustained remission. Every remission and progressive disease sample was obtained while ibrutinib was still being received by the patients. General study outcomes and caveats: At baseline, clonality was higher than in age-matched healthy donors and showed a strong correlation with circulating CD8+ T-cell counts. An increase in clonality was observed at ibrutinib response, with clonality remaining stable during sustained remission and falling back toward baseline at progression. Sustained-remission and progressing patients did not have matched sampling times, and lymph node repertoires were not examined. Public clonotypes were rare and either shrank or stayed stable during treatment, and the rise in clonality at ibrutinib response reflected expansion of private clonotypes.

The time point label, read with the paper, signifies: progressive disease on ibrutinib. For TCR beta library preparation, roughly 2 micrograms of genomic DNA was extracted from cryopreserved PBMCs. Longitudinal blood samples from CLL patients receiving ibrutinib monotherapy were subjected to high-throughput TCR beta sequencing. The patients took part in an open-label, single-center phase 2 trial of ibrutinib monotherapy. Each clonotype received, on average, about 10x coverage in deep resolution sequencing performed on a MiSeq, where the target depth lay between 1 in 1 million and 1 in 200,000 T cells. The immunoSEQ hsTCRB Kit was used to generate TCR beta libraries. The authors' pipeline ran thus. Data were analyzed with ImmunoSEQ Data Assistant and ImmunoSEQ Analyzer, with V, D and J genes assigned per IMGT definitions. Clonality, which ranges from 0 to 1, was calculated as one minus the normalized Shannon entropy of productive rearrangement frequencies. Only overrepresented clonotypes making up at least 0.05% of the repertoire of each patient were included in the public clonotype analysis. Thirteen age-matched healthy donor repertoires from immuneACCESS were used as controls for clonality. The table was pulled from immuneACCESS by TCRdb, which kept in-frame rearrangements only. Such tables lose some clones; where checked, under half of the loss comes from unresolved V genes, and the rest has no known cause. V, J and clone size are those of that table, while D and trimming were read from the DNA. This sample is represented by just over 35,000 clones; over 55% of them were singletons. 16% of the sample belongs to the ten largest clones.

A remark on this clone: The antigen this receptor binds is unknown. No base qualities exist here, and no much larger clone lies one base off it.

CDR1 SGHNT and CDR2 YENEEA are derived from the germline V gene. The CDR3 contains 16 residues, cysteine and phenylalanine counted. Only the CDR3 DNA is retained, 48 bases long and in frame from the first base. V was cut back by 0 bases and J by 6 bases, leaving a gap of 16 bases between them. The sequenced sample was PBMCs, obtained at disease progression, from a patient treated with ibrutinib. The sequence was obtained from a human donor with chronic lymphocytic leukemia. This receptor chain uses TRBV11-3 and TRBJ2-3, and perhaps TRBD2 as D gene, on 7 matching bases. The bases read TGTGCCAGCAGCTTAGACGGGGGGCGAGAGGCCGATACGCAGTATTTT. The translation is CASSLDGGREADTQYF.